Each of the 31 T cell receptor beta chains below was sequenced from the same sample in a study of T cell clones after liver transplantation. The method was immunoSEQ multiplex PCR; TCRdb's version includes in-frame clones alone and lacks a portion of them. Seen here are approximately 50,000 clones, roughly 71% observed once, and the top ten hold more than 9%. The input for sequencing was CD4+ T cells from blood, taken more than 53 months after liver transplant. These receptors were collected from a human patient who received a liver transplant. Part of the T cells may come from the graft donor.

The chain couples TRBV19 to TRBJ1-4, with D unresolved. Per the germline V gene, CDR1 is LNHDA and CDR2 is SQIVND (reference sequence). This CDR3 comprises 14 residues. The germline V and J ends were trimmed by 9 bases and 2 bases, with 13 bases remaining between them. This CDR3 reads CASQWGGTNEKLFF. The CDR3 DNA reads TGTGCCAGCCAGTGGGGTGGTACTAATGAAAAACTGTTTTTT.

V usage is TRBV2 and J usage is TRBJ1-6; a possible D gene is TRBD1 (5 bases). From germline, CDR1 is SNHLY and CDR2 FYNNEI. V was cut by 6 bases and J by 3 bases, with 9 bases left in between. The CDR3 extends over 14 amino acids. In DNA form, the CDR3 reads TGTGCCAGCAGGCCGGGACTCTATAATTCACCCCTCCACTTT. This codes for CASRPGLYNSPLHF.

The rearrangement links TRBV30 to TRBJ2-2; D is possibly TRBD1 or TRBD2 (6 bases each). In germline, CDR1 is GTSNPN, CDR2 SVGIG (reference sequence). Trimming left V 6 bases short and J 5 bases short, with 13 bases between. The CDR3 contains 13 residues. CDR3 residues: CACGTGRTGELFF. CDR3 sequence (DNA): TGTGCCTGCGGTACAGGGAGGACCGGGGAGCTGTTTTTT.

J is TRBJ2-6 and V is TRBV7-8; D uncertain. CDR1 SGHVS and CDR2 FQNEAQ come from the germline V gene. This CDR3 comprises 16 residues. Trimming left V 0 bases short and J 0 bases short, with 6 bases between. CDR3 nucleotides: TGTGCCAGCAGCTTAGCGGGGTCCTCTGGGGCCAACGTCCTGACTTTC. Translated: CASSLAGSSGANVLTF.

J is TRBJ2-2 and V is TRBV28; D is unresolved. Trimming removed 7 bases from V and 6 bases from J, with 9 bases in between. The CDR3 extends over 12 amino acids. Germline V gene data show CDR1 as MDHEN and CDR2 as SYDVKM. The CDR3 DNA reads TGTGCCAGCACCCCGTTGCCCGGGGAGCTGTTTTTT. It encodes CASTPLPGELFF.

A single count supports this clone. The V and J genes are TRBV12-2 and TRBJ1-3. TRBV12-2 is a pseudogene locus. The CDR3 loop spans 17 amino acids. CDR3 DNA sequence: TGTGCAAGTCGCTTAGGGGTTGGGGTTCTCTCTGGAAACACCATATATTTT. Protein sequence: CASRLGVGVLSGNTIYF.

The chain combines TRBV7-2 with TRBJ2-2; the D gene could be TRBD1 or TRBD2 (5 bases each). Germline V lookup: CDR1 SGHTA, CDR2 FQGNSA. Between the trimmed V and J ends, which lost 7 bases and 0 bases, there was a span of 18 bases. This CDR3 has 17 amino acids. CDR3 coding DNA: TGTGCCAGCAACCGGGACCCGGACGGCTCGAACACCGGGGAGCTGTTTTTT. Its protein is CASNRDPDGSNTGELFF. Drawing the rest from reference TRBV7-2 and TRBJ2-2, the complete variable domain is GAGVSQSPSNKVTEKGKDVELRCDPISGHTALYWYRQSLGQGLEFLIYFQGNSAPDKSGLPSDRFSAERTGGSVSTLTIQRTQQEDSAVYLCASNRDPDGSNTGELFFGEGSRLTVL.

Remarks on this clone: The DNA is omitted, as the CDR3 cannot be located on it reliably, and the CDR3 follows TCRdb's listing. This chain links TRBV27 with TRBJ1-6. The CDR3 spans 14 amino acids, including both terminal residues. CDR1 MNHEY and CDR2 SMNVEV come from the germline V gene (reference sequence). The CDR3: CASSSSGRNSPLHF.

This clone has only a few counts. This chain links TRBV5-1 with TRBJ1-2; no clear D gene. Trimming shortened V by 0 bases and J by 8 bases, and 11 bases separated the two germline ends. The CDR3 spans 13 residues. CDR1 and CDR2 (germline): SGHRS, YFSETQ. CDR3: CASSLETSLGYTF. Written as DNA, the CDR3 is TGCGCCAGCAGCTTGGAGACATCCTTAGGCTACACCTTC.

The rearrangement uses TRBV14 and TRBJ1-2; 8 nucleotides align to TRBD1. Losses at the gene ends were 1 base for V and 2 bases for J; bases not matched to a gene: 3. CDR1 and CDR2 (germline): SGHDN, FVKESK. The CDR3 contains 15 residues. Here the CDR3 reads CASSQVRTGNYGYTF. The CDR3 nucleotides are TGTGCCAGCAGCCAAGTTCGGACAGGGAACTATGGCTACACCTTC.

The V call is TRBV6-6, the J call TRBJ2-3; the D gene is possibly TRBD1 (5 bases). V was clipped by 2 bases and J by 2 bases, with 8 bases between them. Germline assignment: CDR1 MNHNY and CDR2 SVGAGI (reference sequence). The CDR3 totals 14 residues. CDR3: CASSYLGLTDTQYF. CDR3 nucleotide sequence: TGTGCCAGCAGTTACCTGGGGCTCACAGATACGCAGTATTTT.

The chain combines TRBV5-6 with TRBJ2-7; maybe TRBD1 (5 bases). V lost 2 bases to trimming and J lost 9 bases, with 12 bases between them. The CDR3 is 12 amino acids. The germline V gene encodes CDR1 SGHDT and CDR2 YYEEEE. The CDR3 sequence is CASSLKRGGQYF. The DNA of the CDR3 is TGTGCCAGCAGCTTAAAAAGGGGCGGGCAGTACTTC. Combining the CDR3 with reference TRBV5-6 and TRBJ2-7 gives the whole variable domain DAGVTQSPTHLIKTRGQQVTLRCSPKSGHDTVSWYQQALGQGPQFIFQYYEEEERQRGNFPDRFSGHQFPNYSSELNVNALLLGDSALYLCASSLKRGGQYFGPGTRLTVT.

This clone was detected only a few times. The chain links TRBV4-1 to TRBJ2-6, with TRBD1 matching 10 bases. The V gene's germline CDR1 is MGHRA and CDR2 YSYEKL. The CDR3 is 19 amino acids. J was trimmed by 0 bases and V by 0 bases; bases with no gene match: 5. The CDR3 coding sequence is TGCGCCAGCAGCCAAGAACGGACAGGGGGACTCTCTGGGGCCAACGTCCTGACTTTC. Protein: CASSQERTGGLSGANVLTF.

The rearrangement links TRBV10-3 to TRBJ2-1; no clear D gene. Looked up from germline, CDR1 is ENHRY and CDR2 is SYGVKD. Trimming took 7 bases from V and 8 from J, leaving 18 bases between them. This CDR3 is built from 14 residues. CDR3 residues: CAITATGKSDEQFF. DNA of the CDR3: TGTGCCATCACCGCGACTGGAAAAAGTGATGAGCAGTTCTTC.

J is TRBJ1-2 and V is TRBV10-3, with D perhaps matching TRBD1 (5 bases). The V gene lost 0 bases and the J gene lost 6 bases, with 11 bases spanning the gap. Germline V gene lookup returns CDR1 ENHRY and CDR2 SYGVKD. The CDR3 covers 14 residues. In DNA, the CDR3 is TGTGCCATCAGTGAGTCGAGGGGCTCCCATGGCTACACCTTC. It is translated as CAISESRGSHGYTF.

This clone has only one observation. The J gene is TRBJ1-3, the V gene TRBV11-2; D is unclear. Germline assignment: CDR1 SGHAT and CDR2 FQNNGV. The CDR3 consists of 16 residues. V lost 1 base and J 0 bases, leaving 10 bases between the germline ends. CDR3 sequence: CASSLAGRASGNTIYF. CDR3 bases: TGTGCCAGCAGCTTAGCTGGGCGCGCCTCTGGAAACACCATATATTTT.

The chain couples TRBV19 to TRBJ1-5; D is perhaps TRBD1 (5 bases). The CDR3 totals 14 residues. V was clipped by 4 bases and J by 0 bases, with 7 bases between them. Germline V CDR1 and CDR2: LNHDA, SQIVND (reference sequence). The CDR3: CASSTTDSNQPQHF. The CDR3 nucleotides read TGTGCCAGTAGTACGACAGATAGCAATCAGCCCCAGCATTTT. Based on the CDR3 plus reference TRBV19 and TRBJ1-5, the full variable domain is DGGITQSPKYLFRKEGQNVTLSCEQNLNHDAMYWYRQDPGQGLRLIYYSQIVNDFQKGDIAEGYSVSREKKESFPLTVTSAQKNPTAFYLCASSTTDSNQPQHFGDGTRLSIL.

This rearrangement joins TRBV29-1 to TRBJ1-1; no clear D. Per germline, CDR1 SQVTM and CDR2 ANQGSEA. The germline V and J ends were trimmed by 2 bases and 5 bases, with 6 bases remaining between them. This CDR3 region has 11 residues. Written as DNA, the CDR3 is TGCAGCGTTGAATTCGGGACTGAAGCTTTCTTT. Protein sequence: CSVEFGTEAFF.

Only a few counts were recorded for this clone. The rearrangement uses TRBV30 and TRBJ1-3, with TRBD1 as a possible D gene (5 bases). Trimming took off 2 bases at V and 0 bases at J, with 17 bases between the two ends. The CDR3 sequence is 17 residues long. CDR1 is GTSNPN and CDR2 is SVGIG in the germline V gene (reference sequence). This CDR3 reads CAWSSGTAPLSGNTIYF. Written as DNA, the CDR3 is TGTGCCTGGAGTTCAGGGACGGCGCCGCTCTCTGGAAACACCATATATTTT.

V gene TRBV28 combines with J gene TRBJ1-4; 7 nucleotides agree with TRBD1. V lost 5 bases and J lost 7; bases outside the gene matches: 10. Germline assignment: CDR1 MDHEN and CDR2 SYDVKM. The CDR3 runs 15 residues. The CDR3 DNA is TGTGCCAGCAGTGGGGCCGCGACAGGGACTGAAAAACTGTTTTTT. Its translation: CASSGAATGTEKLFF.

The chain is built from TRBV28 and TRBJ2-5; D uncertain. V was trimmed by 3 bases and J by 5 bases, leaving 10 bases between them. The V gene's germline CDR1 is MDHEN and CDR2 SYDVKM. The length of the CDR3 is 13 residues. The CDR3 bases are TGTGCCAGCAGTTTCCCGTCCCTGGAGACCCAGTACTTC. Residues: CASSFPSLETQYF.

J is TRBJ1-4 and V is TRBV6-5; TRBD1 is a possible D gene (5 bases). This CDR3 has 13 residues. V lost 6 bases and J 8 bases, leaving 13 bases between the germline ends. Germline V gene sequence: CDR1 MNHEY, CDR2 SVGAGI. The CDR3 DNA reads as TGTGCCAGCAGCCCCGGGCGGGGGGAAAAACTGTTTTTT. Protein sequence: CASSPGRGEKLFF.

V and J are TRBV27 and TRBJ2-2; TRBD1 agrees at 9 bases. With 6 bases clipped from V and 5 bases from J, the junction kept 7 bases outside the gene matches. This CDR3 region has 15 residues. Germline V gives CDR1 MNHEY, CDR2 SMNVEV (reference sequence). The CDR3 sequence: CASRPGQGRTGELFF. The CDR3 bases are TGTGCCAGCAGGCCAGGACAGGGGCGGACCGGGGAGCTGTTTTTT.

J is TRBJ1-5 and V is TRBV7-6; D is unclear. Germline CDR1 and CDR2: SGHVS and FNYEAQ. The length of the CDR3 is 13 residues. V lost 4 bases and J 6 bases, leaving 10 bases between the germline ends. CDR3 DNA sequence: TGTGCCAGCAGCTCCAGAACAAGTCAGCCCCAGCATTTT. Protein: CASSSRTSQPQHF.

This clone was observed a handful of times. The chain combines TRBV6-5 with TRBJ1-1; D is possibly TRBD1 (6 bases). V dropped 7 bases and J dropped 0 bases, with 15 bases sitting between them. The CDR3 sequence is 15 residues long. The germline V gene has CDR1 MNHEY and CDR2 SVGAGI. This CDR3 is CASTRRTVMNTEAFF. The CDR3 region has the DNA TGTGCCAGCACCCGCAGGACAGTCATGAACACTGAAGCTTTCTTT.

This rearrangement joins TRBV19 to TRBJ1-5; D is unclear. This CDR3 has 16 residues. Trimming shortened V by 1 base and J by 6 bases, and 16 bases separated the two germline ends. Germline loops: CDR1 LNHDA, CDR2 SQIVND (reference sequence). The CDR3 nucleotides read TGTGCCAGTAGTATAGGGGAGGACGGGCGGATTCAGCCCCAGCATTTT. Translation: CASSIGEDGRIQPQHF.

The chain carries TRBV6-6 and TRBJ1-1; unclear D gene. The CDR3 runs to 12 residues. The V gene's germline CDR1 is MNHNY and CDR2 SVGAGI (reference sequence). V lost 5 bases, J lost 2 bases, and 6 bases lay in between. CDR3 residues: CASSRTNTEAFF. The DNA of the CDR3 is TGTGCCAGCAGTCGTACTAACACTGAAGCTTTCTTT.

The V and J genes are TRBV28 and TRBJ1-5; D is ambiguous. Germline V gene lookup returns CDR1 MDHEN and CDR2 SYDVKM. The CDR3 is 12 residues long. With 4 bases removed from V and 5 bases from J, the gap between germline ends came to 6 bases. The CDR3 DNA reads TGTGCCAGCAGTTCGGCCCATCAGCCCCAGCATTTT. Its translation: CASSSAHQPQHF.

The genes are TRBV5-1 and TRBJ2-7, with 12 positions matching TRBD2. The CDR3 is 19 amino acids. J gave up 9 bases and V 9 bases, and 28 bases lay outside the gene matches. From germline, CDR1 is SGHRS and CDR2 YFSETQ. This chain's CDR3 is CATQPPPSGGASFILGQYF. Written as DNA, the CDR3 is TGCGCCACCCAGCCCCCCCCTAGCGGGGGGGCATCATTCATATTGGGGCAGTACTTC.

In its sample, this clone was seen a few times. The V call is TRBV28, the J call TRBJ1-5, with D tentatively TRBD1 (5 bases). The length of the CDR3 is 16 residues. The germline V gene has CDR1 MDHEN and CDR2 SYDVKM. The germline V and J ends were trimmed by 1 base and 2 bases, with 12 bases remaining between them. CDR3 nucleotides: TGTGCCAGCAGTTTATATCGCAGGGTAGGCAATCAGCCCCAGCATTTT. This encodes CASSLYRRVGNQPQHF.

This chain joins TRBV10-3 and TRBJ1-6; 7 nucleotides match TRBD1. CDR3 length: 16 residues. The trim removed 1 base at V and 7 bases at J, leaving 7 bases unmatched. The germline CDR1 and CDR2 sequences are ENHRY and SYGVKD. The DNA for the CDR3 is TGTGCCATCAGTGAGTTTCTGACAGGGCGGAATTCACCCCTCCACTTT. Protein product: CAISEFLTGRNSPLHF.